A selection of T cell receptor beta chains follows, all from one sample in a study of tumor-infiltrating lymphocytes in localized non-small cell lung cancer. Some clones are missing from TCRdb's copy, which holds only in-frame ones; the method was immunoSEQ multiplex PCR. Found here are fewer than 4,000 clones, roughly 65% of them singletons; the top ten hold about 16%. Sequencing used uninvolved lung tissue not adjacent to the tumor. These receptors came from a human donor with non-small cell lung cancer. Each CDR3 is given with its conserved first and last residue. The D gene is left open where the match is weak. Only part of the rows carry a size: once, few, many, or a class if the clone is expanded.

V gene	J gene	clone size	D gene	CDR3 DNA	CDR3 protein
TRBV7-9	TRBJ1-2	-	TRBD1	TGTGCCAGCAGCTTCGCGGACAGGGAAAACTATGGCTACACCTTC	CASSFADRENYGYTF
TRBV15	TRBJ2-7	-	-	TGTGCCACCAGCAGACAAAGGGGTACCTACGAGCAGTACTTC	CATSRQRGTYEQYF
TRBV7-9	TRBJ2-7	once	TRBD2	TGTGCCAGCAGCTCTGGACTAGCCTACGAGCAGTACTTC	CASSSGLAYEQYF
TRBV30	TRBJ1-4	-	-	TGTGCCTGGGGTCGGGGGGGGACTAATGAAAAACTGTTTTTT	CAWGRGGTNEKLFF
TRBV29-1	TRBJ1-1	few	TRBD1	TGCAGCGTGGGCGAGACAGGGAGGGACACTGAAGCTTTCTTT	CSVGETGRDTEAFF
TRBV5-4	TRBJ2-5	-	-	TGTGCCAGCAGCTTTTCTGCGGGGAAAGAGACCCAGTACTTC	CASSFSAGKETQYF
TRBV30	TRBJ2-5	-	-	TGTGCCTGGATTCGTTCGGAGACCCAGTACTTC	CAWIRSETQYF
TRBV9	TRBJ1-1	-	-	TGTGCCAGCAGCGTAGCCGCGGGCACTGAAGCTTTCTTT	CASSVAAGTEAFF
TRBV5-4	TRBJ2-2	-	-	TGTGCCAGCGGGACTCCCAACACCGGGGAGCTGTTTTTT	CASGTPNTGELFF
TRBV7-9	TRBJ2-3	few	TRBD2	TGTGCCAGCAGCTTGCCGGGAGGGGGAACAGATACGCAGTATTTT	CASSLPGGGTDTQYF
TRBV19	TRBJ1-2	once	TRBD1	TGTGCCAGTAGTATAGGAGGGGGCTCTGGCTACACCTTC	CASSIGGGSGYTF
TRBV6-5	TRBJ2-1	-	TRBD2	TGTGCCAGCAGTTACACCCTAGCGGGAGTAAGCAATGAGCAGTTCTTC	CASSYTLAGVSNEQFF
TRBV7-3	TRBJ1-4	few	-	TGTGCCAGCAGCTATTGGCATCTTAATGAAAAACTGTTTTTT	CASSYWHLNEKLFF
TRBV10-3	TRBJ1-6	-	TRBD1	TGTGCCATCAGTTTTACAGGGGGCCGGGGCCCCCTCCACTTT	CAISFTGGRGPLHF
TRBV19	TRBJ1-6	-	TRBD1	TGTGCCAGTAGTGGGGACAGACGGAGCTCCTATAATTCACCCCTCCACTTT	CASSGDRRSSYNSPLHF
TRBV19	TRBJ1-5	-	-	TGTGCCAGTACGGAGGGTTTCTTTCAGCCCCAGCATTTT	CASTEGFFQPQHF
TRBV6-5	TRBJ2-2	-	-	TGTGCCAGCAGTCGACCGGGCACCGGGGAGCTGTTTTTT	CASSRPGTGELFF